This T cell receptor (beta chain) was profiled in a study of cytomegalovirus exposure and HLA in healthy donors. Whole-study results and caveats: Rare TCR sequences dominated, though some public TCRs recurred in many donors. Researchers counted around 160 TCR beta chains as cytomegalovirus-associated. Within an earlier analysis, most TCR beta V segments proved productive either about 90% or about 30% of the time.

The PCR employed 60 Vbeta primers together with 13 Jbeta primers. Sequenced by immunoSEQ multiplex PCR; TCRdb stores in-frame clones only, minus some. The repertoire table contains about 39,000 clones. When sampled, the donors appeared nominally healthy, though they likely had unrecorded immune exposures. The CDR3 sequence is 12 residues long. The V gene end was trimmed by 11 bases and the J gene end by 4 bases; junction bases not matched to a gene: 5. Germline CDR1 reads MDHEN; CDR2 reads SYDVKM. Details on this clone: Its target is unknown.

Specimen: PBMCs. The chain recombines TRBV28 with TRBJ1-2; 9 nucleotides line up with TRBD1. The TCR originated in a woman in her twenties or thirties in good health and CMV-seropositive. This CDR3 reads CAGQGMGYGYTF. The CDR3 DNA reads as TGTGCCGGACAGGGGATGGGCTATGGCTACACCTTC.